This TCR beta chain derives from a study of blood T cell repertoires in COVID-19. Whole-study context: Researchers got acute and convalescent COVID-19 samples from the United States, Italy and Spain. PBMCs, B-cell-depleted T cells, or T cells provided the cDNA or gDNA that made up the material.

As originally analysed: Quantification of nucleated cells was approximated via reference gene primer amplification. Only in-frame clones appear in the TCRdb table, and some are missing; sequencing was by immunoSEQ multiplex PCR. The D gene and trimming were derived from the DNA, and the V and J assignments and clone size from that table. The repertoire holds roughly 190,000 clones, with roughly 89% as singletons. V lost 1 base to trimming and J lost 9 bases, with 10 bases between them. This CDR3 region has 13 residues. Germline V CDR1 and CDR2: SEHNR, FQNEAQ (reference sequence). The TCR sequence derives from a man aged 18-30 years with active or convalescent COVID-19. The sample was peripheral blood. This chain connects TRBV7-9 to TRBJ1-5; D is unclear. The CDR3, as DNA: TGTGCCAGCAGCTTAGACGGCTCAGGGCCCCAGCATTTT. Its translation is CASSLDGSGPQHF.